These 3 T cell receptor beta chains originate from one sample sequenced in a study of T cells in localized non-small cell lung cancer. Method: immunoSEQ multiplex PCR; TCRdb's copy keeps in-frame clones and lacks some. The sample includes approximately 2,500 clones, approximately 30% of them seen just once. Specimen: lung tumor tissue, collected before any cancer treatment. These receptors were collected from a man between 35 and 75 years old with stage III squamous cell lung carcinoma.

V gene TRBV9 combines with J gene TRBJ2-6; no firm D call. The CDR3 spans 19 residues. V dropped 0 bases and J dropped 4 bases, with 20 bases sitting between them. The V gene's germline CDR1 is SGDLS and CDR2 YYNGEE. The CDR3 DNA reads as TGTGCCAGCAGCGTAGCATCCGGGCCAGGAATTTTCGGGGCCAACGTCCTGACTTTC. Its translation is CASSVASGPGIFGANVLTF.

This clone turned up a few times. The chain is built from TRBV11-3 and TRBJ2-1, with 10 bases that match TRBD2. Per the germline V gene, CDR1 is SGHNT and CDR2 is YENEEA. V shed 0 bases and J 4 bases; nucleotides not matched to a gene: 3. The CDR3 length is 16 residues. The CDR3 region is CASSLDGTSAYNEQFF. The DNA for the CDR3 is TGTGCCAGCAGCTTAGATGGGACTAGCGCGTACAATGAGCAGTTCTTC.

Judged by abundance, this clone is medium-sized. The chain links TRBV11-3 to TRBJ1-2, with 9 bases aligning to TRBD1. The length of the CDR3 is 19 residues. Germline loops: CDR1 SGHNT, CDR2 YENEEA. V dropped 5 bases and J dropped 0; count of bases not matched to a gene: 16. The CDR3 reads CASSAVGRTGVGANYGYTF. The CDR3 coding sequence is TGTGCCAGCAGCGCAGTGGGCCGGACAGGGGTTGGTGCTAACTATGGCTACACCTTC.